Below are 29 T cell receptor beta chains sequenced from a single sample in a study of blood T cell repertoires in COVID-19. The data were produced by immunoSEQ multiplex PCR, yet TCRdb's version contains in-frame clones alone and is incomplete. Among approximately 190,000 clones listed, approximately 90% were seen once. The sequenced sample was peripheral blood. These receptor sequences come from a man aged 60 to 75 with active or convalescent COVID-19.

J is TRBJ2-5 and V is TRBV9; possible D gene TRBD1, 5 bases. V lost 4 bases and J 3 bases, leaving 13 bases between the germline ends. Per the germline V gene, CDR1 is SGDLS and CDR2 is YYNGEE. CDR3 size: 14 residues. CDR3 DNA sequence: TGTGCCAGCAGCTCCCCCCTAGGGGAAGAGACCCAGTACTTC. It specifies CASSSPLGEETQYF.

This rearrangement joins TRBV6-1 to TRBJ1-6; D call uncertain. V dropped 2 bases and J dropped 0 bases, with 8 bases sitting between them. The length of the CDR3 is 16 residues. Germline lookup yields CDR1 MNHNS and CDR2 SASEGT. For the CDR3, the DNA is TGTGCCAGCAGTGAAAGAGATCTCTCCTATAATTCACCCCTCCACTTT. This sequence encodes CASSERDLSYNSPLHF.

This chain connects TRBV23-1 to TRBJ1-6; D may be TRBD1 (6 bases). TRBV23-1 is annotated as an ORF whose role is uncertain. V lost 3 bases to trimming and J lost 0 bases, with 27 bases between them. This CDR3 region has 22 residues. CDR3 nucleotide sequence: TGCGCCAGCAGTCATCTGGTGGTTTTCGGGCAGGGGCTTAGCTCCTATAATTCACCCCTCCACTTT. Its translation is CASSHLVVFGQGLSSYNSPLHF.

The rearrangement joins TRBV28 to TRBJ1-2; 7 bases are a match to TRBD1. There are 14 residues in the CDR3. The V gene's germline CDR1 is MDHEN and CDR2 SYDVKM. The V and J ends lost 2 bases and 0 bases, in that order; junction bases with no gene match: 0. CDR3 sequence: CASSLGTANYGYTF. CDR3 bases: TGTGCCAGCAGTTTAGGGACAGCTAACTATGGCTACACCTTC.

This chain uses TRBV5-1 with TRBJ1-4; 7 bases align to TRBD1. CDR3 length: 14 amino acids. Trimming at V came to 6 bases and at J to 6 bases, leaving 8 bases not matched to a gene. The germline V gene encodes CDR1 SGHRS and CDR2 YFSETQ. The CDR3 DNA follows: TGCGCCAGCACCCCAGGGGGAAGCGATGAAAAACTGTTTTTT. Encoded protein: CASTPGGSDEKLFF.

The CDR3 nucleotides read TGTGCCAGCAGTTTATTAGGGGGAGAGGGCACCGGGGAGCTGTTTTTT. It yields the protein CASSLLGGEGTGELFF. The V gene is TRBV27, the J gene TRBJ2-2; TRBD1 might be the D (6 bases). Per germline, CDR1 MNHEY and CDR2 SMNVEV (reference sequence). The V end was cut by 1 base, the J end by 4 bases, with 13 bases between. This CDR3 contains 16 residues.

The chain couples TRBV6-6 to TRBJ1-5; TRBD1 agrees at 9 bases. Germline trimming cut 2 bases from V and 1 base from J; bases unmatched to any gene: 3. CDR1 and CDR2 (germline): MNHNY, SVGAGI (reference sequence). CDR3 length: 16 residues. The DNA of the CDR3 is TGTGCCAGCAGTTACCAAGGACAGGGGAGCAATCAGCCCCAGCATTTT. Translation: CASSYQGQGSNQPQHF.

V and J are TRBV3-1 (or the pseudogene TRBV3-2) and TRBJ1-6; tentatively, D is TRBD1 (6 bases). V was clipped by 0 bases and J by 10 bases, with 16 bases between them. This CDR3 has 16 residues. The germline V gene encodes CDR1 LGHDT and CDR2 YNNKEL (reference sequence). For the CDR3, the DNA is TGTGCCAGCAGCCAAGATCGGATCCCAAGGGGGTCACCCCTCCACTTT. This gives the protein CASSQDRIPRGSPLHF.

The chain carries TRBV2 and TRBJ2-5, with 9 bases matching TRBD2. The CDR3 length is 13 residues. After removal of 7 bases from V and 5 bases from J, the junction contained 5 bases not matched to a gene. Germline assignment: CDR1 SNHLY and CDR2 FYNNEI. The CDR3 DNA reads TGTGCCAGCATCGAGCGGGAGGCGGAGACCCAGTACTTC. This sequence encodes CASIEREAETQYF.

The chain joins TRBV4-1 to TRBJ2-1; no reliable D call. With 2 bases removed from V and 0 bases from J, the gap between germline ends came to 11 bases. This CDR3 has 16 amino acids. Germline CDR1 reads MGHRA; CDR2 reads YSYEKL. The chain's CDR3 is CASSQLDLVSYNEQFF. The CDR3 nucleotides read TGCGCCAGCAGCCAATTAGACTTGGTCTCCTACAATGAGCAGTTCTTC.

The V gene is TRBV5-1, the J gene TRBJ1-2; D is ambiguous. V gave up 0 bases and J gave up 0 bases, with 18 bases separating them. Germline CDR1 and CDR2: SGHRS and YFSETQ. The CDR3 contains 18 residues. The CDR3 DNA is TGCGCCAGCAGCTTGGTTCCACCCGCGAGGTTGGCTAACTATGGCTACACCTTC. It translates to CASSLVPPARLANYGYTF. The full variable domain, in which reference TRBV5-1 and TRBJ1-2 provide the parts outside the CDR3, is KAGVTQTPRYLIKTRGQQVTLSCSPISGHRSVSWYQQTPGQGLQFLFEYFSETQRNKGNFPGRFSGRQFSNSRSEMNVSTLELGDSALYLCASSLVPPARLANYGYTFGSGTRLTVV.

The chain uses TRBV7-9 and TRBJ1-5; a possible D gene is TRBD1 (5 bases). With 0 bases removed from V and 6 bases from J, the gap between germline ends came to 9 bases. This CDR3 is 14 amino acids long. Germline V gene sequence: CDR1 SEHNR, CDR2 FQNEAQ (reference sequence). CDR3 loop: CASSLAGRGQPQHF. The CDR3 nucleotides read TGTGCCAGCAGCTTAGCAGGGAGGGGTCAGCCCCAGCATTTT.

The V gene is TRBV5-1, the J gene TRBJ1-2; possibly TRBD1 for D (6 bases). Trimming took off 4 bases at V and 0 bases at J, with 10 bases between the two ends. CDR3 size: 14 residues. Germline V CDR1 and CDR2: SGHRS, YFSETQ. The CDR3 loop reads CASSAGQTNYGYTF. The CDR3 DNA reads TGCGCCAGCAGCGCCGGACAGACTAACTATGGCTACACCTTC.

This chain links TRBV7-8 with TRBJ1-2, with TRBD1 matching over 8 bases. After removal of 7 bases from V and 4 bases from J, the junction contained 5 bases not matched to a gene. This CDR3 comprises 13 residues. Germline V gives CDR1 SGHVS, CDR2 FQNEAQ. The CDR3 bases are TGTGCCAGCACCATAGGACAGGGCTATGGCTACACCTTC. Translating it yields CASTIGQGYGYTF.

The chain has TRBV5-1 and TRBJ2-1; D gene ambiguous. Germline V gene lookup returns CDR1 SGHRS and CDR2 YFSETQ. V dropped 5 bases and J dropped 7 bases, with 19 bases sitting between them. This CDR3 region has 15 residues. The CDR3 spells CASSFWATASNEQFF. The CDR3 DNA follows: TGCGCCAGCAGTTTTTGGGCCACGGCCTCTAATGAGCAGTTCTTC.

DNA of the CDR3: TGTGCCACCAGTGATGGCTATCAGCCCCAGCATTTT. Residues: CATSDGYQPQHF. The chain links TRBV24-1 to TRBJ1-5; D is ambiguous. Germline-derived CDR1 and CDR2 are KGHDR and SFDVKD. V lost 3 bases and J 5 bases, leaving 4 bases between the germline ends. This CDR3 spans 12 amino acids.

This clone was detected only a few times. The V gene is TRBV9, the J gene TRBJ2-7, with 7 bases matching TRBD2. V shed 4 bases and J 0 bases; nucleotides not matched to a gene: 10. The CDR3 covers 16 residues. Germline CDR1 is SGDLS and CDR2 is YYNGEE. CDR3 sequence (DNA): TGTGCCAGCAGCCCCCGGGGAGGGGTGTACTCCTACGAGCAGTACTTC. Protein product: CASSPRGGVYSYEQYF.

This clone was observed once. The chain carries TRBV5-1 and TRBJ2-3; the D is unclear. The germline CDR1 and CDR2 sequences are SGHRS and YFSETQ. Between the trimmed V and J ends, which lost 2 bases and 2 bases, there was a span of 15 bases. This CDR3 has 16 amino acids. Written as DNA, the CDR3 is TGCGCCAGCAGCTTAGATGATCCAGGAAACACAGATACGCAGTATTTT. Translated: CASSLDDPGNTDTQYF.

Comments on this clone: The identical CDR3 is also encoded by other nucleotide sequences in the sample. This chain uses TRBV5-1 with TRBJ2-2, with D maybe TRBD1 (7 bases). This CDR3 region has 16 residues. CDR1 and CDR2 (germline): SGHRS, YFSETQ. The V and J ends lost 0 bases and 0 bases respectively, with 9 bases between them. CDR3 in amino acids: CASSLARGANTGELFF. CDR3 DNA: TGCGCCAGCAGCTTGGCCAGGGGGGCGAACACCGGGGAGCTGTTTTTT.

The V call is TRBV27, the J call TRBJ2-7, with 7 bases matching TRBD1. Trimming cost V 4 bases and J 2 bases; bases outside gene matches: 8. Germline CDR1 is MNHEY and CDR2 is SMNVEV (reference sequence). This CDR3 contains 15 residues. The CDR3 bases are TGTGCCAGCAGTTCCAGGACAGGATCTCCCTACGAGCAGTACTTC. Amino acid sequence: CASSSRTGSPYEQYF.

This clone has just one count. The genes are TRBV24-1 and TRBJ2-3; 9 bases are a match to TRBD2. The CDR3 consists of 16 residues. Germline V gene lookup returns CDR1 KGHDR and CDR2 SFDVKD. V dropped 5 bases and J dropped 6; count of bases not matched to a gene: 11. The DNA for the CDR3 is TGTGCCACCAGTGGTAGCGGGGGCCGACAGAGGGATACGCAGTATTTT. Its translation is CATSGSGGRQRDTQYF.

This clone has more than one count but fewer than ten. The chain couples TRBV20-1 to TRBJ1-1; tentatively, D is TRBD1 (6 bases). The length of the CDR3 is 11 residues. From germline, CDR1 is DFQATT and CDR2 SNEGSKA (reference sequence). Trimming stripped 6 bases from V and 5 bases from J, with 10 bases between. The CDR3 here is CSASDRTEAFF. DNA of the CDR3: TGCAGTGCGTCCGACAGGACTGAAGCTTTCTTT.

The CDR3, as DNA: TGCGCCAGCAGCCAACGGCAGGCCCTTAATGAAAAACTGTTTTTT. Protein product: CASSQRQALNEKLFF. V and J are TRBV4-1 and TRBJ1-4; no firm D call. Germline V lookup: CDR1 MGHRA, CDR2 YSYEKL. This CDR3 has 15 residues. V was cut by 2 bases and J by 4 bases, with 11 bases left in between.

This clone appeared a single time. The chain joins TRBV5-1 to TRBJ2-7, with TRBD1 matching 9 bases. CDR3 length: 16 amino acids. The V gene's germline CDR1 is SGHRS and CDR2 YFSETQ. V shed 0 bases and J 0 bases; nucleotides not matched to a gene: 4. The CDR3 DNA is TGCGCCAGCAGCTTGGCGGGACAGGGATACTCCTACGAGCAGTACTTC. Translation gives CASSLAGQGYSYEQYF.

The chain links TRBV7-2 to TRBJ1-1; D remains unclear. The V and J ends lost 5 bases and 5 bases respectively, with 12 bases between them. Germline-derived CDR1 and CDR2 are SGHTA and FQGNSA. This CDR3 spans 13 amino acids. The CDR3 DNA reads TGTGCCAGCAGCCAGAGTCGGGGAACTGAAGCTTTCTTT. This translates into CASSQSRGTEAFF.

DNA of the CDR3: TGTGCCAGTAGTATGGGGCAGGGTCCAGATACGCAGTATTTT. Amino acids: CASSMGQGPDTQYF. This chain connects TRBV19 to TRBJ2-3, with a weak D call TRBD1 (5 bases). The CDR3 spans 14 residues. The germline gives CDR1 LNHDA, CDR2 SQIVND (reference sequence). V was trimmed by 3 bases and J by 4 bases, leaving 11 bases between them.

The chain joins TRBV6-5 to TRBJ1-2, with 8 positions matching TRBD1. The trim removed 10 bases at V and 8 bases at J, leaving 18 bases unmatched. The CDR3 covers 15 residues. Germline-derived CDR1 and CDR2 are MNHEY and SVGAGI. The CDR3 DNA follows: TGTGCCAATCAAAACGACCAGGGGGCGCCGCCGGGCTACACCTTC. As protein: CANQNDQGAPPGYTF.

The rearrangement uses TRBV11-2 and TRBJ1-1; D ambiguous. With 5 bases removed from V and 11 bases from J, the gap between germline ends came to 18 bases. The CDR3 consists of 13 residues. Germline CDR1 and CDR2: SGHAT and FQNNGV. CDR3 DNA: TGTGCCAGCAGCCCCCCTGATCGGAGCGAGGCTTTCTTT. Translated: CASSPPDRSEAFF.

CDR3 sequence (DNA): TGTGCCAGCACCCGGGACAGGGGCGATCCTGGCTACACCTTC. Protein product: CASTRDRGDPGYTF. The chain combines TRBV6-5 with TRBJ1-2, with TRBD1 identical over 10 bases. V was clipped by 7 bases and J by 7 bases; unmatched bases: 9. The CDR3 loop spans 14 amino acids. Germline CDR1 is MNHEY and CDR2 is SVGAGI.